This TCR beta chain is drawn from a study of CD4 and CD8 cells across lung adenocarcinoma regions (dated by TCRdb to the late 2010s). The study in broad terms: The study examined intratumor heterogeneity of the T cell receptor repertoire by comparing tumor centers with tumor margins.

As concerns this clonotype: It has no known antigen specificity. Per-base qualities were not stored, and no clone one base away is much larger.

Counted from cysteine to phenylalanine, this CDR3 has 16 amino acids. Left in the record is the CDR3 DNA by itself, 48 bases read in frame from the first base. Reading the germline V gene gives CDR1 MNHGY and CDR2 SAAAGT. The library was made by PCR. The reads were generated on a HiSeq X Ten. TCRdb's own reprocessing of the public reads used fastp at Q25 and MiXCR and kept productive beta chains. For every CDR3 protein sequence, its rows merge into one entry that carries the most common genes and DNA. The sample table records over 20,000 distinct CDR3 sequences; roughly 54% of these occur just once. Together, the top ten hold 25% to 30% of the sample. Patients with localized lung adenocarcinoma, a subtype of non-small cell lung cancer, were used as donors. The samples were taken from the centers of localized lung adenocarcinomas. For TCR repertoire analysis, CD8+ T cells from tumor tissue were profiled separately from CD4+ T cells.

The V gene is TRBV6-8 and the J gene is TRBJ2-1; a tentative D call is TRBD1 (6 bases match). The J call is in doubt because the DNA end fits TRBJ2-5 better. Sequenced material: CD8+ T cells from the center of a lung tumor. Sample cell subset or site, as interpreted from the label and publication: tumor center region. The receptor was derived from a female donor with lung adenocarcinoma. The CD4 and CD8 labels of this study may be unreliable. The encoded CDR3 is CASGGHGGRPNVTQYF. The nucleotides are TGTGCCAGTGGGGGCCATGGGGGCCGTCCCAATGTGACCCAGTACTTC.